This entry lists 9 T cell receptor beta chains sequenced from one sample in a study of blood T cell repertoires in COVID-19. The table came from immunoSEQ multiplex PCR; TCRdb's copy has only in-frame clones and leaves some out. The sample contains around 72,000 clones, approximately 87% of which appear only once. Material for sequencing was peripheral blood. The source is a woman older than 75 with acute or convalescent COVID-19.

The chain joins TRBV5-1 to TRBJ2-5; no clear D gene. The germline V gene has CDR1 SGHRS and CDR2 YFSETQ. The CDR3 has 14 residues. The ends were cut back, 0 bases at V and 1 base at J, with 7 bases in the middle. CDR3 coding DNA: TGCGCCAGCAGCTTGGCACAGAGCCAAGAGACCCAGTACTTC. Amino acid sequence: CASSLAQSQETQYF.

CDR3 nucleotides: TGTGCCAGCAGCTTGGCAGCTGGGGCCAACGTCCTGACTTTC. It codes for CASSLAAGANVLTF. This chain joins TRBV5-4 and TRBJ2-6, with unresolved D. Germline-derived CDR1 and CDR2 are SGHNT and YYREEE (reference sequence). Trimming pared 0 bases from V and 2 bases from J, leaving 3 bases between. The CDR3 has 14 amino acids.

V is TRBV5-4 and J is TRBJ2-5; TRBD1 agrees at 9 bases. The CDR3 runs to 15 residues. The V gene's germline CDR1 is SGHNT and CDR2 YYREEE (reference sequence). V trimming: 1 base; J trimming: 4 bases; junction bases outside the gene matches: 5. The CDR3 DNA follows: TGTGCCAGCAGCTTGCCCGGGACAGGGACAGAGACCCAGTACTTC. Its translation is CASSLPGTGTETQYF.

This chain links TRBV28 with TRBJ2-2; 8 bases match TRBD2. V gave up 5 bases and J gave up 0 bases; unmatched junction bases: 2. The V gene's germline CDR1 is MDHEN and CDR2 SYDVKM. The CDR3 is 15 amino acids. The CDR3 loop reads CASSRSGANTGELFF. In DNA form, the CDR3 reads TGTGCCAGCAGTCGTAGCGGGGCGAACACCGGGGAGCTGTTTTTT.

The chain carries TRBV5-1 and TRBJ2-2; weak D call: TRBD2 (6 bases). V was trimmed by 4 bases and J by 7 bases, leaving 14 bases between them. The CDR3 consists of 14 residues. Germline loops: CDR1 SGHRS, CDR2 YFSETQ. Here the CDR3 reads CASSGDGGNGELFF. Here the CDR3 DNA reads TGCGCCAGCAGCGGCGACGGGGGTAACGGGGAGCTGTTTTTT.

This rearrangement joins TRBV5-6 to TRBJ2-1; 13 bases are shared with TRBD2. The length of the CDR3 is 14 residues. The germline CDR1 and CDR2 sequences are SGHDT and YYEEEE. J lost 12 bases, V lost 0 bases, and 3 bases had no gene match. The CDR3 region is CASSLGLAGGRQFF. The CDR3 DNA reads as TGTGCCAGCAGCTTGGGACTAGCGGGAGGCCGGCAGTTCTTC.

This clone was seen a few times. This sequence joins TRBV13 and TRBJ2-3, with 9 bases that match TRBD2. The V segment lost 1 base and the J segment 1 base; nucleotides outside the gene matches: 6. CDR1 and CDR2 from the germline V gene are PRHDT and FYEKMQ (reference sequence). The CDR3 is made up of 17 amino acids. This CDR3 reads CASSLEAGGPGTDTQYF. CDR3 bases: TGTGCCAGCAGCTTAGAGGCGGGGGGGCCTGGCACAGATACGCAGTATTTT.

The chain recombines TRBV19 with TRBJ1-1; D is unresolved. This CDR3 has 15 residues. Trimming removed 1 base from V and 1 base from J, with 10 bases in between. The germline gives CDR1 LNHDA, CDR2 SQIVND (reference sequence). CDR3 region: CASSIGLRGNTEAFF. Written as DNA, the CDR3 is TGTGCCAGTAGTATAGGTTTGAGAGGGAACACTGAAGCTTTCTTT.

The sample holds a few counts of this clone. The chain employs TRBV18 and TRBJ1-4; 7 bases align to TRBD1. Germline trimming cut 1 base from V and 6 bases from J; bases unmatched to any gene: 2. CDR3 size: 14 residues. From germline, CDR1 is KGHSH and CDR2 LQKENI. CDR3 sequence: CASSPQGADEKLFF. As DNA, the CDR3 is TGTGCCAGCTCACCACAGGGGGCAGATGAAAAACTGTTTTTT.